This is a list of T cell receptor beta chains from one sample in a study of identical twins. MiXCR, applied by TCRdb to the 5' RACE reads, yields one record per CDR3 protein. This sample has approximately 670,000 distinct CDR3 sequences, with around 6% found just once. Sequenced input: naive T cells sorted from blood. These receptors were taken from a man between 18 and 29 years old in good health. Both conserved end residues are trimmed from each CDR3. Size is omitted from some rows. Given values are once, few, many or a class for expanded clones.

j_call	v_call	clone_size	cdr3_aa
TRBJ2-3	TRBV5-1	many	ASSESGLAGTDTQY
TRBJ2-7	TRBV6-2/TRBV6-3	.	ASSRNVGLDEQY
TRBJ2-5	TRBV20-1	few	SARSLPRQETQY
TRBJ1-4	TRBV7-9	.	ASSPPGTGGEKLF
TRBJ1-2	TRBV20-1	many	SARDPNYGYT
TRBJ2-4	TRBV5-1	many	ASSQLAGQGNIQY
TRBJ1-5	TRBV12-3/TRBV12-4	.	ASIGPGQGVDQPQH
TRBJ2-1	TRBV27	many	ASSLLGARYNEQF
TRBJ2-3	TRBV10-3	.	AVGITDTQY
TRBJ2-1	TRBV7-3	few	ASRSDLGEQF
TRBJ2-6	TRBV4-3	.	ASSQVTGGPGANVLT
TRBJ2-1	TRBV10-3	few	AISELGGQGNEQF
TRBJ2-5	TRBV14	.	ASSSTRGFRQETQY